Below, 2 T cell receptor beta chains from the same sample are listed, as sequenced in a study of vaccination and CD4 T cells after COVID-19. Treatment noted: 10-day PBMC culture with coronavirus spike peptide pools or control peptides (ViraFEST assay). The collection of CD4+ T cells from the unexposed donor took place before the COVID-19 pandemic (2011-2018). For these TCRs, the target antigens are not known. Cultured CD4+ T cell DNA underwent sequencing with the Oncomine TCR Beta short-read assay. One entry per CDR3 protein, called by TCRdb with MiXCR from the PCR reads. Of approximately 5,400 distinct CDR3 sequences listed, less than 40% are singletons. The sequenced material came from CD4+ T cells from blood, cultured in vitro. Every receptor here comes from a human donor in good health.

This chain joins TRBV27 and TRBJ1-1; D is unresolved. The CDR3 covers 15 residues. Germline V lookup: CDR1 MNHEY, CDR2 SMNVEV (reference sequence). V dropped 3 bases and J dropped 2 bases, with 13 bases sitting between them. CDR3 sequence (DNA): TGTGCCAGCAGTTTGACCCAGAACGGAAACACTGAAGCTTTCTTT. As protein: CASSLTQNGNTEAFF.

The chain is built from TRBV10-2 and TRBJ1-1; D perhaps matches TRBD1 (5 bases). This CDR3 has 13 residues. V was cut by 10 bases and J by 2 bases, with 14 bases left in between. The germline V gene has CDR1 WSHSY and CDR2 SAAADI. CDR3 coding DNA: TGCGCCATCAGGGACGGCGAAAACACTGAAGCTTTCTTT. Its translation: CAIRDGENTEAFF.